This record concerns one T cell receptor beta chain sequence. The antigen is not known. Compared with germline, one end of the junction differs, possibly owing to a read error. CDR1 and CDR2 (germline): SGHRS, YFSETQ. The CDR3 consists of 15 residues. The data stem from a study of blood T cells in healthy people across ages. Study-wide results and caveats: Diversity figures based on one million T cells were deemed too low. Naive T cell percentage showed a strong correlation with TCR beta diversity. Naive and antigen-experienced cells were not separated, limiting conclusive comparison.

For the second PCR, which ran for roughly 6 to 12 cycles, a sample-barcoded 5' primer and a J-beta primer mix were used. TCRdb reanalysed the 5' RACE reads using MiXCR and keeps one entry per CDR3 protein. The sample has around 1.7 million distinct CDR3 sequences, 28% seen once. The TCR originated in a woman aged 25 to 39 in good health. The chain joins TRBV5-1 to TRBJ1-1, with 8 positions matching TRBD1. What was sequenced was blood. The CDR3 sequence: CVSSSGQAMNTEAFF. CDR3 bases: TGCGTCAGCAGCTCGGGACAGGCCATGAACACTGAAGCTTTCTTT.